This is a list of T cell receptor beta chains from one sample in a study of shared clonotypes between healthy human individuals. Method: immunoSEQ multiplex PCR; TCRdb's copy keeps in-frame clones and lacks some. There are 2,500,000 or so clones in the sample; roughly 93% occur only once, and roughly 0.39% lies in the top ten. The sequenced material came from naive CD4+ T cells from PBMCs. These TCRs come from a man younger than 35 in good health. Some clones in this sample may be carry-over from other donors' samples. Each CDR3 is given with its conserved first and last residue. A row's size may be missing; if present it is once, few, many or a size class.

J gene: TRBJ1-5; V gene: TRBV2; clone size: NA; CDR3 protein: CASSELGTSNQPQHF
J gene: TRBJ2-7; V gene: TRBV5-1; clone size: NA; CDR3 protein: CASSATGPSYEQYF
J gene: TRBJ1-4; V gene: TRBV7-9; clone size: NA; CDR3 protein: CASSLGATGPRKLFF
J gene: TRBJ1-2; V gene: TRBV28; clone size: once; CDR3 protein: CASGGGQNYGYTF
J gene: TRBJ1-2; V gene: TRBV19; clone size: NA; CDR3 protein: CASRQRVDYGYTF
J gene: TRBJ2-1; V gene: TRBV4-3; clone size: NA; CDR3 protein: CASSQELGFSERGLTYNEQFF
J gene: TRBJ2-7; V gene: TRBV7-8; clone size: NA; CDR3 protein: CASSLTGYEQYF
J gene: TRBJ1-1; V gene: TRBV18; clone size: NA; CDR3 protein: CASSPVEANKAFF
J gene: TRBJ2-6; V gene: TRBV11-2; clone size: NA; CDR3 protein: CASRTPGQGFRSGANVLTF
J gene: TRBJ2-7; V gene: TRBV29-1; clone size: NA; CDR3 protein: CSVENRQSSYEQYF
J gene: TRBJ1-2; V gene: TRBV7-9; clone size: NA; CDR3 protein: CASSLDSNRGYTF
J gene: TRBJ2-1; V gene: TRBV25-1; clone size: NA; CDR3 protein: CASSRYNEQFF
J gene: TRBJ2-1; V gene: TRBV4-1; clone size: NA; CDR3 protein: CASSQGQGLTYNEQFF
J gene: TRBJ1-1; V gene: TRBV11-1; clone size: NA; CDR3 protein: CASSLTGTGLEAFF
J gene: TRBJ2-6; V gene: TRBV5-1; clone size: NA; CDR3 protein: CASSWTRTAGFGANVLTF
J gene: TRBJ1-2; V gene: TRBV6-1; clone size: NA; CDR3 protein: CASGKETYTF
J gene: TRBJ2-1; V gene: TRBV5-4; clone size: NA; CDR3 protein: CASSSGLAGGYNEQFF
J gene: TRBJ2-5; V gene: TRBV4-1; clone size: NA; CDR3 protein: CASSLLGGQETQYF
J gene: TRBJ1-3; V gene: TRBV27; clone size: NA; CDR3 protein: CASSLVFPGQTSGNTIYF
J gene: TRBJ2-2; V gene: TRBV2; clone size: NA; CDR3 protein: CASKRLAGANTGELFF
J gene: TRBJ2-7; V gene: TRBV7-9; clone size: NA; CDR3 protein: CASSLGQGSGKEQYF
J gene: TRBJ2-4; V gene: TRBV18; clone size: NA; CDR3 protein: CASSPLSGMSKNIQYF
J gene: TRBJ2-3; V gene: TRBV29-1; clone size: NA; CDR3 protein: CSAGQQLTDTQYF
J gene: TRBJ1-1; V gene: TRBV28; clone size: once; CDR3 protein: CASSFWAGVGYTEAFF
J gene: TRBJ2-7; V gene: TRBV5-1; clone size: NA; CDR3 protein: CASSTTGEGEQYF
J gene: TRBJ2-4; V gene: TRBV28; clone size: once; CDR3 protein: CASSLPGARNIQYF
J gene: TRBJ2-5; V gene: TRBV11-2; clone size: NA; CDR3 protein: CASSFLRKDLYQETQYF
J gene: TRBJ2-3; V gene: TRBV29-1; clone size: NA; CDR3 protein: CSLLGAGTDTQYF
J gene: TRBJ2-7; V gene: TRBV28; clone size: NA; CDR3 protein: CASSALAYYEQYF
J gene: TRBJ2-7; V gene: TRBV28; clone size: NA; CDR3 protein: CASSQSSYEQYF
J gene: TRBJ2-2; V gene: TRBV25-1; clone size: NA; CDR3 protein: CASSGRAGERWYTGELFF
J gene: TRBJ2-6; V gene: TRBV28; clone size: NA; CDR3 protein: CASEYSGANVLTF
J gene: TRBJ2-7; V gene: TRBV5-4; clone size: NA; CDR3 protein: CAVDKRGSEQYF
J gene: TRBJ1-1; V gene: TRBV5-1; clone size: NA; CDR3 protein: CASAQGGMNTEAFF
J gene: TRBJ2-2; V gene: TRBV7-9; clone size: NA; CDR3 protein: CASGDWTGRTGELFF
J gene: TRBJ1-5; V gene: TRBV19; clone size: NA; CDR3 protein: CASTTYSNQPQHF
J gene: TRBJ1-2; V gene: TRBV28; clone size: NA; CDR3 protein: CASSRTGAYGYTF
J gene: TRBJ2-2; V gene: TRBV11-2; clone size: NA; CDR3 protein: CASSFLDTGELFF
J gene: TRBJ1-2; V gene: TRBV2; clone size: NA; CDR3 protein: CASSEQQEDGYTF
J gene: TRBJ1-1; V gene: TRBV19; clone size: NA; CDR3 protein: CASSMNSWYTEAFF
J gene: TRBJ2-3; V gene: TRBV5-4; clone size: NA; CDR3 protein: CASSLGDVSTDTQYF
J gene: TRBJ1-3; V gene: TRBV5-1; clone size: NA; CDR3 protein: CASSLGTPGNTIYF
J gene: TRBJ2-7; V gene: TRBV11-2; clone size: NA; CDR3 protein: CASSLIGQSYEQYF
J gene: TRBJ1-2; V gene: TRBV25-1; clone size: few; CDR3 protein: CASTGTVGGYTF
J gene: TRBJ1-3; V gene: TRBV6-1; clone size: NA; CDR3 protein: CASSAQGAVGGNTIYF
J gene: TRBJ2-1; V gene: TRBV5-1; clone size: NA; CDR3 protein: CASSSGGRRGAGNEQFF
J gene: TRBJ1-4; V gene: TRBV28; clone size: NA; CDR3 protein: CASSPRAAAMGKLFF
J gene: TRBJ2-3; V gene: TRBV28; clone size: few; CDR3 protein: CASNILGPLDTQYF
J gene: TRBJ2-7; V gene: TRBV11-2; clone size: NA; CDR3 protein: CASSKTGNEQYF
J gene: TRBJ1-1; V gene: TRBV9; clone size: NA; CDR3 protein: CASSPGVSDTEAFF